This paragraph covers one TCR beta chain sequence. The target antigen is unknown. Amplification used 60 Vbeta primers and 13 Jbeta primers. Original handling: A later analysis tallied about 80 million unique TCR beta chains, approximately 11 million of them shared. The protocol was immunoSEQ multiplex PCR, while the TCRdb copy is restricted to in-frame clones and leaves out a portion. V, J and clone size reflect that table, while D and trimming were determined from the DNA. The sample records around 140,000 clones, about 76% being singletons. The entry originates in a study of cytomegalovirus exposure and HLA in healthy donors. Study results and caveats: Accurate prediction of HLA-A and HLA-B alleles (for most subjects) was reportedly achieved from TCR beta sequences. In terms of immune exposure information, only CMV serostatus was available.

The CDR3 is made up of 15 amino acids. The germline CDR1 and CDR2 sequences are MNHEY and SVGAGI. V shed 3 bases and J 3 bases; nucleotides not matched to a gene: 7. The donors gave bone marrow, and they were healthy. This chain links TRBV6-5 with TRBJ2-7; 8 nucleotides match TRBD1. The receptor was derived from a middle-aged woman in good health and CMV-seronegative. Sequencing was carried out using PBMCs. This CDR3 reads CASSYSGQGVYEQYF. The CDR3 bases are TGTGCCAGCAGTTATTCCGGACAGGGAGTCTACGAGCAGTACTTC.